One and the same sample provided the 22 T cell receptor beta chains below, sequenced in a study of radiotherapy plus CTLA-4 blockade in lung cancer. Method: immunoSEQ multiplex PCR; TCRdb's copy keeps in-frame clones and lacks some. Of roughly 71,000 clones detected, 78% appear once; the ten largest clones hold around 7%. The material was peripheral blood, obtained from a patient treated with radiotherapy plus ipilimumab. The receptors were sampled from a human donor with non-small cell lung cancer who had a complete response to radiotherapy plus ipilimumab.

The chain is built from TRBV20-1 and TRBJ2-7; a weak D match, TRBD2 (6 bases). This CDR3 contains 11 residues. Germline assignment: CDR1 DFQATT and CDR2 SNEGSKA (reference sequence). Trimming left V 5 bases short and J 7 bases short, with 12 bases between. CDR3 region: CSAWIGGEQYF. CDR3 coding DNA: TGCAGTGCTTGGATTGGGGGGGAGCAGTACTTC.

This clone appeared once. The V gene is TRBV5-1, the J gene TRBJ2-2, with 7 bases identical to TRBD2. This CDR3 spans 12 amino acids. The germline CDR1 and CDR2 sequences are SGHRS and YFSETQ. Trimming at V came to 4 bases and at J to 13 bases, leaving 7 bases not matched to a gene. This CDR3 reads CASSPGEGVLFF. Here the CDR3 DNA reads TGCGCCAGCAGCCCCGGGGAGGGCGTGCTGTTTTTT.

CDR3: CASSMVTNYGYTF. The DNA of the CDR3 is TGTGCCAGCAGTATGGTGACTAACTATGGCTACACCTTC. This rearrangement joins TRBV6-5 to TRBJ1-2, with no clear D. The germline V gene encodes CDR1 MNHEY and CDR2 SVGAGI. The CDR3 runs to 13 residues. Trimming took off 5 bases at V and 0 bases at J, with 7 bases between the two ends.

This chain connects TRBV11-3 to TRBJ1-2, with no clear D. Trimming cost V 4 bases and J 6 bases, with 6 bases left between them. This CDR3 has 11 residues. CDR1 is SGHNT and CDR2 is YENEEA in the germline V gene. The CDR3 loop reads CASSSRHGYTF. The CDR3 nucleotides are TGTGCCAGCAGCTCCCGACATGGCTACACCTTC.

The J gene is TRBJ1-2, the V gene TRBV5-5; D gene unclear. Trimming stripped 0 bases from V and 0 bases from J, with 12 bases between. The CDR3 loop spans 16 amino acids. Germline-derived CDR1 and CDR2 are SGHKS and YYEKEE (reference sequence). This chain's CDR3 is CASSLVGNLANYGYTF. Written as DNA, the CDR3 is TGTGCCAGCAGCTTGGTCGGAAACTTAGCTAACTATGGCTACACCTTC.

This chain joins TRBV30 and TRBJ1-1; tentative D call: TRBD1 (5 bases). Germline-derived CDR1 and CDR2 are GTSNPN and SVGIG (reference sequence). The CDR3 contains 17 residues. Trimming removed 1 base from V and 8 bases from J, with 26 bases in between. The CDR3 sequence is CAWSGPFAGPGRLEAFF. The CDR3 coding sequence is TGTGCCTGGAGTGGCCCATTTGCGGGACCTGGGAGGCTAGAAGCTTTCTTT.

The chain recombines TRBV7-2 with TRBJ2-7; tentatively, D is TRBD1 (7 bases). V gave up 5 bases and J gave up 2 bases, with 10 bases separating them. This CDR3 comprises 13 residues. Germline-derived CDR1 and CDR2 are SGHTA and FQGNSA. The CDR3 DNA reads TGTGCCAGCAGCGCGGGACAGACCTACGAGCAGTACTTC. Amino acids: CASSAGQTYEQYF.

The chain recombines TRBV27 with TRBJ2-3; 7 bases match TRBD1. This CDR3 contains 15 residues. J lost 3 bases, V lost 6 bases, and 9 bases had no gene match. Per germline, CDR1 MNHEY and CDR2 SMNVEV (reference sequence). CDR3 sequence (DNA): TGTGCCAGCAGCACAGGGGCCCTACGGACAGATACGCAGTATTTT. It encodes CASSTGALRTDTQYF.

The chain employs TRBV14 and TRBJ2-5; D gene ambiguous. Trimming pared 1 base from V and 2 bases from J, leaving 17 bases between. Germline CDR1 reads SGHDN; CDR2 reads FVKESK. This CDR3 spans 17 amino acids. CDR3 coding DNA: TGTGCCAGCAGCCAAGGCACCCAGGCAGCATCTCAAGAGACCCAGTACTTC. Amino acid sequence: CASSQGTQAASQETQYF.

This clone has only one observation. V usage is TRBV5-1 and J usage is TRBJ2-5; TRBD2 matches 13 bases. Per germline, CDR1 SGHRS and CDR2 YFSETQ. The CDR3 contains 16 residues. V was clipped by 2 bases and J by 0 bases; unmatched bases: 1. Here the CDR3 DNA reads TGCGCCAGCAGCTTCGGACTAGCGGGGGACCAAGAGACCCAGTACTTC. This sequence encodes CASSFGLAGDQETQYF.

About this clone itself: At one end the junction does not follow the germline gene, possibly because of a read error. The CDR3 protein is CASSRQGADTGELFF. CDR3 coding DNA: TGTGCTAGCAGTAGACAGGGGGCGGACACCGGGGAGCTGTTTTTT. This sequence joins TRBV7-7 and TRBJ2-2; TRBD1 matches at 10 bases. Germline V CDR1 and CDR2: SSHAT, FNYEAQ (reference sequence). This CDR3 has 15 residues.

V gene TRBV7-8 combines with J gene TRBJ2-1, with D tentatively TRBD1 (7 bases). Germline V gives CDR1 SGHVS, CDR2 FQNEAQ. The V end was cut by 5 bases, the J end by 9 bases, with 17 bases between. The CDR3 extends over 14 amino acids. The CDR3 DNA reads as TGTGCCAGCAGCCGACATCAGGGGGGCGGTGAGCAGTTCTTC. This sequence encodes CASSRHQGGGEQFF.

This clone was seen only a few times. The V and J genes are TRBV6-6 and TRBJ2-5; a weak D match, TRBD2 (5 bases). The germline V gene has CDR1 MNHNY and CDR2 SVGAGI (reference sequence). Trimming stripped 4 bases from V and 5 bases from J, with 11 bases between. CDR3 length: 13 amino acids. The CDR3, as DNA: TGTGCCAGCAGTTCGGGATTGTGGGAGACCCAGTACTTC. It specifies CASSSGLWETQYF.

The V and J genes are TRBV9 and TRBJ1-1; D unclear. The CDR3 covers 15 residues. CDR1 is SGDLS, CDR2 YYNGEE, per germline. V shed 2 bases and J shed 1 base, with 12 bases lying between them. The CDR3 DNA sequence: TGTGCCAGCAGCGTCGGGCGGACGGCGAACACTGAAGCTTTCTTT. Its protein product is CASSVGRTANTEAFF.

This chain joins TRBV29-1 and TRBJ2-1, with 10 bases identical to TRBD2. The V gene end was trimmed by 5 bases and the J gene end by 5 bases; junction bases not matched to a gene: 3. Germline CDR1 is SQVTM and CDR2 is ANQGSEA. This CDR3 spans 13 amino acids. CDR3 amino acids: CSVSGTSDNEQFF. Here the CDR3 DNA reads TGCAGCGTTTCCGGGACTAGCGACAATGAGCAGTTCTTC.

The V and J genes are TRBV7-2 and TRBJ2-5; no reliable D call. The V gene lost 5 bases and the J gene lost 2 bases, with 9 bases spanning the gap. Germline V gives CDR1 SGHTA, CDR2 FQGNSA. The CDR3 extends over 13 amino acids. The CDR3 loop reads CASSRGQQETQYF. CDR3 nucleotide sequence: TGTGCCAGCAGCCGTGGGCAACAAGAGACCCAGTACTTC.

This rearrangement joins TRBV2 to TRBJ1-5; D unclear. V lost 4 bases to trimming and J lost 0 bases, with 10 bases between them. In germline, CDR1 is SNHLY, CDR2 FYNNEI. The CDR3 consists of 15 residues. The CDR3 sequence: CASSASTVSNQPQHF. As DNA, the CDR3 is TGTGCCAGCAGTGCTTCGACGGTTAGCAATCAGCCCCAGCATTTT. Using reference TRBV2 and TRBJ1-5 for the parts outside the CDR3, the full variable domain is EPEVTQTPSHQVTQMGQEVILRCVPISNHLYFYWYRQILGQKVEFLVSFYNNEISEKSEIFDDQFSVERPDGSNFTLKIRSTKLEDSAMYFCASSASTVSNQPQHFGDGTRLSIL.

For this clone: Other nucleotide sequences in the sample specify the same CDR3. V and J are TRBV21-1 and TRBJ2-3; the table calls TRBD2, which could not be checked here. TRBV21-1 is marked as a pseudogene. This CDR3 is 18 amino acids long. CDR3 sequence: CASSKGPPSSESMATQYF. CDR3 nucleotide sequence: TGTGCCAGCAGCAAAGGCCCTCCCTCTAGCGAATCCATGGCTACGCAGTATTTT.

The gene calls are TRBV27 and TRBJ2-1; 9 bases are a match to TRBD2. Germline V gives CDR1 MNHEY, CDR2 SMNVEV (reference sequence). The V and J ends lost 4 bases and 4 bases, in that order; junction bases with no gene match: 8. The CDR3 length is 16 residues. CDR3 loop: CASSSPTSGTYNEQFF. The DNA of the CDR3 is TGTGCCAGCAGTTCCCCGACTAGCGGAACTTACAATGAGCAGTTCTTC.

The V call is TRBV5-5, the J call TRBJ2-6; possible D gene TRBD2, 7 bases. V gave up 2 bases and J gave up 2 bases, with 11 bases separating them. The CDR3 runs 16 residues. Germline V lookup: CDR1 SGHKS, CDR2 YYEKEE (reference sequence). The CDR3 DNA sequence: TGTGCCAGCAGCTTTATCGGGGGGCCTGGGGCCAACGTCCTGACTTTC. Amino acids: CASSFIGGPGANVLTF. Full variable domain (remainder filled in from reference TRBV5-5 and TRBJ2-6): DAGVTQSPTHLIKTRGQQVTLRCSPISGHKSVSWYQQVLGQGPQFIFQYYEKEERGRGNFPDRFSARQFPNYSSELNVNALLLGDSALYLCASSFIGGPGANVLTFGAGSRLTVL.

This sequence joins TRBV18 and TRBJ2-6; D unclear. The V end was cut by 1 base, the J end by 4 bases, with 23 bases between. The CDR3 totals 20 residues. CDR1 and CDR2 from the germline V gene are KGHSH and LQKENI. CDR3 region: CASSPRFGAVSQQGANVLTF. In nucleotides, the CDR3 is TGTGCCAGCTCACCACGATTTGGTGCCGTATCTCAGCAGGGGGCCAACGTCCTGACTTTC.

V gene TRBV5-1 combines with J gene TRBJ1-2, with a weak D call TRBD1 (6 bases). V was cut by 4 bases and J by 6 bases, with 16 bases left in between. The CDR3 covers 14 residues. The germline V gene encodes CDR1 SGHRS and CDR2 YFSETQ. CDR3 DNA: TGCGCCAGCAGCCCCCCCGGACAGTTACATGGCTACACCTTC. Its protein product is CASSPPGQLHGYTF.